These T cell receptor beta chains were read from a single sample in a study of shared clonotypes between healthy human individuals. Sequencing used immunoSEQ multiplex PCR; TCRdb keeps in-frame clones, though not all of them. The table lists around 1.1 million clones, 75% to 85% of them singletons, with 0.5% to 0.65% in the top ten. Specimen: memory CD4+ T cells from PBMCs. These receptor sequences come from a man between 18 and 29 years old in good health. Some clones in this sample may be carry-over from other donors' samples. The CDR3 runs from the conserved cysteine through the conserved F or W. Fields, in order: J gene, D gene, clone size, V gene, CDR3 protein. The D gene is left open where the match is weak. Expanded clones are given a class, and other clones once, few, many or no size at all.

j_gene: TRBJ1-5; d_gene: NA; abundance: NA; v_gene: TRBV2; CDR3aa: CASSDTGRQPQHF
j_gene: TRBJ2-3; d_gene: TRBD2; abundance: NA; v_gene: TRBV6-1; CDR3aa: CASSELVAGGPTDTQYF
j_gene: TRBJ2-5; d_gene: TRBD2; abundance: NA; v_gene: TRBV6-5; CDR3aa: CASSSSGRDQETQYF
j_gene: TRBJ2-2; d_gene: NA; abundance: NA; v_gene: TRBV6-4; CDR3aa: CASSARGSGTGELFF
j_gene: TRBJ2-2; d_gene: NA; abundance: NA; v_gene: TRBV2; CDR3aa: CASIQPTETYTGELFF
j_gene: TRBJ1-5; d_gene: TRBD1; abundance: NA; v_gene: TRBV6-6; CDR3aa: CASSLERDRGNQPQHF
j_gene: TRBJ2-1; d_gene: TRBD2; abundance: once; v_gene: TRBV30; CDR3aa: CAWCPRGGEQFF
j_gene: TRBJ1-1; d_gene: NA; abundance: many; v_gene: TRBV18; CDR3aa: CASSPKTGNTEAFF
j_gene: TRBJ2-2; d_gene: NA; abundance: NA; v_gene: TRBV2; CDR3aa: CASRTDTGELFF
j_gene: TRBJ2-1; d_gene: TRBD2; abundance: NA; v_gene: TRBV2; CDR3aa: CASSQIAGEQFF
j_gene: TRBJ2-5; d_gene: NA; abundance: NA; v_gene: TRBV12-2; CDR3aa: CASRWPGLAGQETQYF
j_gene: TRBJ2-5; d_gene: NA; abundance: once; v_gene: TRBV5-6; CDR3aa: CASSLFPRQETQYF
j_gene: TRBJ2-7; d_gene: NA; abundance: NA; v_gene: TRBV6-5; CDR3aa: CASSYSAGRYEQYF
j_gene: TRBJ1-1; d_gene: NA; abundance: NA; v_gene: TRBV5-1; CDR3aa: CASSWTANTEAFF
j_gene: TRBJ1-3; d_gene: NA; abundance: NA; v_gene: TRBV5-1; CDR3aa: CASSPGGGGNTIYF
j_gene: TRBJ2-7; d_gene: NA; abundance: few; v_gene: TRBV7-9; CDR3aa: CASSLPFFGHEQYF
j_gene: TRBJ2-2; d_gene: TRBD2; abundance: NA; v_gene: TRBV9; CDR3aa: CASSVAILASGAGELFF
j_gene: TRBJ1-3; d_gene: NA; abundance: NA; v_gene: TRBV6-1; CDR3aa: CASSVQVRAGNTIYF
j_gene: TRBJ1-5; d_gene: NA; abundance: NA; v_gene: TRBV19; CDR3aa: CASSWRGSGGSNQPQHF
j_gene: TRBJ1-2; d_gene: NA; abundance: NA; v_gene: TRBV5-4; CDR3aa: CASSPREGGSYGYTF
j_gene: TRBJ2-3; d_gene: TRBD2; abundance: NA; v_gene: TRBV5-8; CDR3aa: CASSSFGLAGADTQYF
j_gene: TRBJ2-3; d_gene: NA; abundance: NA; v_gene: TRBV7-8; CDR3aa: CASSLGAFRPTDTQYF
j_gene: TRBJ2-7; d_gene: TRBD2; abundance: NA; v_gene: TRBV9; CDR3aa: CASSVGGWIAGEQYF
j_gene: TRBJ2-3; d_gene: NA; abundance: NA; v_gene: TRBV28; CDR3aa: CASSLRGRSTDTQYF
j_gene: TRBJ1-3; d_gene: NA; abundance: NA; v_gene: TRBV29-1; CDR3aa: CSAIQGTQGNTIYF
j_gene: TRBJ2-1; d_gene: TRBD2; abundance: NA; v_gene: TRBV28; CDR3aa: CASSYIATSGENEQFF
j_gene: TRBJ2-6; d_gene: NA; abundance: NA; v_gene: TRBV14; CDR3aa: CASSQDPASAGANVLTF
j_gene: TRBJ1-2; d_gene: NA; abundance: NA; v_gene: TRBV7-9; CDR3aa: CASSPIGGHYGYTF
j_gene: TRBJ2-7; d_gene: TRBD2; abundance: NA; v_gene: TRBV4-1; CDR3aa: CASSQEQVAGVNEQYF
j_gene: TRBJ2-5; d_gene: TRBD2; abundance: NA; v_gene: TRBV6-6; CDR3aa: CASSVSGSQETQYF
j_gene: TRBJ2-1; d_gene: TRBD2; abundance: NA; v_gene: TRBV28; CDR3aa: CASSLLTSGSVHEQFF
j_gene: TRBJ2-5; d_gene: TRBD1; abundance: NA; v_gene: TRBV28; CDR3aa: CASSTTGGMETQYF
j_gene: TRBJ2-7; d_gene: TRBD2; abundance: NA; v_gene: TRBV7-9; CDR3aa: CASSARGGPGLAAYEQYF
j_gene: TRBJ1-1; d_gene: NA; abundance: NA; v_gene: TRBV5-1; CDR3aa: CASSSQGGNTEAFF
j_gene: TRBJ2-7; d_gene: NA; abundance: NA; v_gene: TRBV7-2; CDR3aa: CASSLDGGLGEQYF
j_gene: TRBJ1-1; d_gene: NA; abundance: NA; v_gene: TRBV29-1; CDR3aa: CSVVGARNTEVFF
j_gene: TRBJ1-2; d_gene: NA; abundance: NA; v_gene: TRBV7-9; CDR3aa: CASTKVPTHYGYTF
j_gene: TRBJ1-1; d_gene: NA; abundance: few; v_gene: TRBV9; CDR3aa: CASSVDWEPTEAFF
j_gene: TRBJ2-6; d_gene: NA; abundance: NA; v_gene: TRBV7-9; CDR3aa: CASSFSGANVLTF
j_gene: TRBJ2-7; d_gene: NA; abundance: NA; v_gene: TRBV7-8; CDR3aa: CASSFSNGNSYEQYF
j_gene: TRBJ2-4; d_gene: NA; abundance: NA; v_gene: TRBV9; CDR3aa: CASSSREGSKNIQYF
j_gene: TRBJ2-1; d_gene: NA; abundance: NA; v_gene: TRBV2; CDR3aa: CASSERGGPGEQFF
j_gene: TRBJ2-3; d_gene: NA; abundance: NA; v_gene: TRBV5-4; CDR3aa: CASSLRAGGTDTQYF
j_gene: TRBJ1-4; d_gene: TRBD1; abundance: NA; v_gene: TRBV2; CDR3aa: CASIYPSGTENEKLFF
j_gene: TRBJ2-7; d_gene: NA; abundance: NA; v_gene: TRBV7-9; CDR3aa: CASSPRGGEQYF
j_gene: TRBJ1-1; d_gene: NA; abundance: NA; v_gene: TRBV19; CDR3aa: CARVQELENTEAFF
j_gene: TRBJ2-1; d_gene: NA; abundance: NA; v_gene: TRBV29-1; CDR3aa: CSAFYNEQFF
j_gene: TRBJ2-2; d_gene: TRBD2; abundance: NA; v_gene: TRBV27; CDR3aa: CASSLLGLATGELFF
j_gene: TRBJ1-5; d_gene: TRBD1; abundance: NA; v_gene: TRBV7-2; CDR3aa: CASSRDRDQPQHF
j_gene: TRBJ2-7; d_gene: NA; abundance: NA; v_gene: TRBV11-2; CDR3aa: CASSSDPSREQYF
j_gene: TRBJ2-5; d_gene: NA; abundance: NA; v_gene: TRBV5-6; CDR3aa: CASSRLGTQYF
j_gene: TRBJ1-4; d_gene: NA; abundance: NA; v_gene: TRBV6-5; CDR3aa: CASSYVANEKLFF
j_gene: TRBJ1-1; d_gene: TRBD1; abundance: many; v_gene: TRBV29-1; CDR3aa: CSVGDRSLNTEAFF
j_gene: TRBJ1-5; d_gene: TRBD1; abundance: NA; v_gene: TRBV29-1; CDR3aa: CSVETGDQPQHF
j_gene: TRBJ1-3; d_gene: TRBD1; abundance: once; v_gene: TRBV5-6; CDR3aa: CASSTMTGYPGNTIYF
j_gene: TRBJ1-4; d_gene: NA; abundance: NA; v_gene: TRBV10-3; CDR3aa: CAIRGPSNEKLFF
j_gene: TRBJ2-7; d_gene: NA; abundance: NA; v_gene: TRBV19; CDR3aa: CASSKGLEQYF
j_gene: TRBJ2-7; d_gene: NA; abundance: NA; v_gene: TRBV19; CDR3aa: CASSAQGREDYEQYF
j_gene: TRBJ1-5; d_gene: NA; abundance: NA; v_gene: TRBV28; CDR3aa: CASSPFRRSTYSNQPQHF